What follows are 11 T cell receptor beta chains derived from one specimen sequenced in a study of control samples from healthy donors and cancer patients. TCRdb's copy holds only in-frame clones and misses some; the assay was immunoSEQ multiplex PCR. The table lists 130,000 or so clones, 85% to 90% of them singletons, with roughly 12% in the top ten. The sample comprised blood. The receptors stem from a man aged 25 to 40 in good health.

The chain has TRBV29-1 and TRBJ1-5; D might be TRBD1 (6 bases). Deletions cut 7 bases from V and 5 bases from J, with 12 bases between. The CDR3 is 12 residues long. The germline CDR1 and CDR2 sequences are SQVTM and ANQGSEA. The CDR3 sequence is CSAGDPDQPQHF. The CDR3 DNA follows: TGCAGCGCAGGGGATCCAGATCAGCCCCAGCATTTT. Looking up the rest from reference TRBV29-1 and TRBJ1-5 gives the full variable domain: SAVISQKPSRDICQRGTSLTIQCQVDSQVTMMFWYRQQPGQSLTLIATANQGSEATYESGFVIDKFPISRPNLTFSTLTVSNMSPEDSSIYLCSAGDPDQPQHFGDGTRLSIL.

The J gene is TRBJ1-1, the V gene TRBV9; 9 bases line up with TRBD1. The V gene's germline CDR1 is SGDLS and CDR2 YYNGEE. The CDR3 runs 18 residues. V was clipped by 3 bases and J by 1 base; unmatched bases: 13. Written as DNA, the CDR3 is TGTGCCAGCAGCGCCGCATTGGTCCCGGGACAGGGGAACACTGAAGCTTTCTTT. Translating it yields CASSAALVPGQGNTEAFF.

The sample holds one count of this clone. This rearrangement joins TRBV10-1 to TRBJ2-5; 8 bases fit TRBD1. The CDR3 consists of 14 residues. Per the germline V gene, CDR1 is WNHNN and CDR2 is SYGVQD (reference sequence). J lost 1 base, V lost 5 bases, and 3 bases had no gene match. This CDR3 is CASSQGAAQETQYF. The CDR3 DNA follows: TGCGCCAGCAGTCAGGGGGCTGCCCAAGAGACCCAGTACTTC.

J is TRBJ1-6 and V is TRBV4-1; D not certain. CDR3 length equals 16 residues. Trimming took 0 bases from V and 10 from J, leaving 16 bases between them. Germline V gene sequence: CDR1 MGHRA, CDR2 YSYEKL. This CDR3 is CASSQELTRPRSPLHF. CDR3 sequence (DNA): TGCGCCAGCAGCCAAGAATTGACAAGGCCTCGGTCACCCCTCCACTTT.

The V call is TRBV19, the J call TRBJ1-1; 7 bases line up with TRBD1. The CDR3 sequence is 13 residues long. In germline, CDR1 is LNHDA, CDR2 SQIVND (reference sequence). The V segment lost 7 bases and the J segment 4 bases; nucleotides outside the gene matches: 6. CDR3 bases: TGTGCCAGTATTGACAGGGTCGGCACTGAAGCTTTCTTT. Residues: CASIDRVGTEAFF.

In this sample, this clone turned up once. The DNA for the CDR3 is TGTGCCACCAGCAGAGAGGTGAACACTGAAGCTTTCTTT. Protein: CATSREVNTEAFF. The chain couples TRBV15 to TRBJ1-1; D call uncertain. The CDR3 sequence is 13 residues long. CDR1 LNHNV and CDR2 YYDKDF come from the germline V gene (reference sequence). V lost 0 bases and J lost 0, with 2 bases in between.

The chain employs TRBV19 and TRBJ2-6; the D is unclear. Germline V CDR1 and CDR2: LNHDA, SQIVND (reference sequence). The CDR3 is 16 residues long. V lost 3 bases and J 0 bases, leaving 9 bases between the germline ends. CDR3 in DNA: TGTGCCAGTAGTATCGAGTTTACCTCTGGGGCCAACGTCCTGACTTTC. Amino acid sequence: CASSIEFTSGANVLTF.

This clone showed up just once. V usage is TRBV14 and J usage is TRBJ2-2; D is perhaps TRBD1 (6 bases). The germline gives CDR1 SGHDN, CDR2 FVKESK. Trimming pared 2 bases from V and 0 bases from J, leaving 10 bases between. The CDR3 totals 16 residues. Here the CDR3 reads CASSQFDRSNTGELFF. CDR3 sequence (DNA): TGTGCCAGCAGCCAATTTGACAGGTCGAACACCGGGGAGCTGTTTTTT.

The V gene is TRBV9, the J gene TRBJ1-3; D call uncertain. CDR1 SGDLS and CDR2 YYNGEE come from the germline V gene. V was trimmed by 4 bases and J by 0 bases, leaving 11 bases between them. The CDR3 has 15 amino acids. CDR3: CASSSTGISGNTIYF. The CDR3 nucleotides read TGTGCCAGCAGCTCGACTGGGATCTCTGGAAACACCATATATTTT.

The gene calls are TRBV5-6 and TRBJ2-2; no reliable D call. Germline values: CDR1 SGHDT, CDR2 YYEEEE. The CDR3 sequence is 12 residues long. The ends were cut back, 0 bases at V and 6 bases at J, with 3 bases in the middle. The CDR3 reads CASSLVAGELFF. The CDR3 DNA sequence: TGTGCCAGCAGCTTGGTCGCCGGGGAGCTGTTTTTT.

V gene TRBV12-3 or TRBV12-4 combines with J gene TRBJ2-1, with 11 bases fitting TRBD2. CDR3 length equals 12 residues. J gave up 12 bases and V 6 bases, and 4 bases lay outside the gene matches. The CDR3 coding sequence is TGTGCCAGCAGCCTTCTAGCGGGGGGGCAGTTCTTC. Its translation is CASSLLAGGQFF.